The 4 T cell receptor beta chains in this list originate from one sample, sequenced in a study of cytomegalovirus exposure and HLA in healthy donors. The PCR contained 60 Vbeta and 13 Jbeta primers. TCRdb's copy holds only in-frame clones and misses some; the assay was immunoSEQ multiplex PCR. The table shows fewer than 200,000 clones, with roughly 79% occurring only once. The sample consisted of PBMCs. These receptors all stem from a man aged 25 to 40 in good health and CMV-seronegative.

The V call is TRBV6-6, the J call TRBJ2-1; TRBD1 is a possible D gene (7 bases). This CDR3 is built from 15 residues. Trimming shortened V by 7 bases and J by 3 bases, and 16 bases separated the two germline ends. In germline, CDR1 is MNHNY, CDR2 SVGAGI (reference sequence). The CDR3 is CASTSAGQYYNEQFF. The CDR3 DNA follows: TGTGCCAGCACCTCCGCGGGACAGTACTACAATGAGCAGTTCTTC.

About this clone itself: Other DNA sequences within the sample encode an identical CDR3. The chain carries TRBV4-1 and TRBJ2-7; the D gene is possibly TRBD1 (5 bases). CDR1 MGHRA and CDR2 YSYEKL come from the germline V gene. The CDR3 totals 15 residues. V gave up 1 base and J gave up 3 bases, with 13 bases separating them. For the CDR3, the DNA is TGCGCCAGCAGCCAAGGGGGCGGATCTAGCTACGAGCAGTACTTC. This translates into CASSQGGGSSYEQYF.

This chain's CDR3 is CASSLTGGSGNTIYF. The CDR3 nucleotides are TGTGCCAGCAGCTTAACAGGGGGCTCGGGAAACACCATATATTTT. The chain combines TRBV7-3 with TRBJ1-3; 7 bases align to TRBD1. Trimming took 0 bases from V and 4 from J; bases not matched to a gene: 3. The CDR3 extends over 15 amino acids. The germline gives CDR1 SGHTA, CDR2 FQGTGA. Combining the CDR3 with reference TRBV7-3 and TRBJ1-3 gives the whole variable domain GAGVSQTPSNKVTEKGKYVELRCDPISGHTALYWYRQSLGQGPEFLIYFQGTGAADDSGLPNDRFFAVRPEGSVSTLKIQRTERGDSAVYLCASSLTGGSGNTIYFGEGSWLTVV.

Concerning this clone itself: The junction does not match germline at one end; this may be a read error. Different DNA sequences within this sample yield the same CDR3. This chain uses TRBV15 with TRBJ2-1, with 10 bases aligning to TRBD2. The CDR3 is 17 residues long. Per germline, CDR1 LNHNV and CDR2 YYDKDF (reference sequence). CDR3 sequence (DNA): TGTGCCACCAGCAGAGCGGGACTAGCGAGTTCCTATAATGAGCAGTTCTTC. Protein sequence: CATSRAGLASSYNEQFF.